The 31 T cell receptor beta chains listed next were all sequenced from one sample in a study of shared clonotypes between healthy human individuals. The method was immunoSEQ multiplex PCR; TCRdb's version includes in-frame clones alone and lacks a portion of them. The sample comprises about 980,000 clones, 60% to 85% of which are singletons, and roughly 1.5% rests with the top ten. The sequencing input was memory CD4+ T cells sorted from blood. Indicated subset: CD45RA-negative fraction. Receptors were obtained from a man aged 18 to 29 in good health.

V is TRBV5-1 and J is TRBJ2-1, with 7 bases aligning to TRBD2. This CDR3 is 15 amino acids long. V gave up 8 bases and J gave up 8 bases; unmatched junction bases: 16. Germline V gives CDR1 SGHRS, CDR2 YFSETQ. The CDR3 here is CASTEVGGRTDEQFF. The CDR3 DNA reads TGCGCCAGTACCGAGGTGGGAGGGCGTACCGATGAGCAGTTCTTC.

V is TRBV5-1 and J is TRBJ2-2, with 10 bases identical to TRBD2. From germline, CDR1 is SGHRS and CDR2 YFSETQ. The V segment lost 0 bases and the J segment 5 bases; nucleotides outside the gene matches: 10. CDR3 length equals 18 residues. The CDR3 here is CASSLELLASGSTGELFF. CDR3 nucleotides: TGCGCCAGCAGCTTGGAGCTGTTGGCTAGCGGGAGTACCGGGGAGCTGTTTTTT. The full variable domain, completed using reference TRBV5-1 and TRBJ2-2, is KAGVTQTPRYLIKTRGQQVTLSCSPISGHRSVSWYQQTPGQGLQFLFEYFSETQRNKGNFPGRFSGRQFSNSRSEMNVSTLELGDSALYLCASSLELLASGSTGELFFGEGSRLTVL.

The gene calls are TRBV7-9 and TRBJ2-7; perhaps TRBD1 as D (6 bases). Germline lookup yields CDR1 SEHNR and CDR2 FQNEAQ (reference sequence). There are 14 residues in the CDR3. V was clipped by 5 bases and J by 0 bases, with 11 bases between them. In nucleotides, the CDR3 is TGTGCCAGCAGCGACACAGGGAGCTCCTACGAGCAGTACTTC. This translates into CASSDTGSSYEQYF.

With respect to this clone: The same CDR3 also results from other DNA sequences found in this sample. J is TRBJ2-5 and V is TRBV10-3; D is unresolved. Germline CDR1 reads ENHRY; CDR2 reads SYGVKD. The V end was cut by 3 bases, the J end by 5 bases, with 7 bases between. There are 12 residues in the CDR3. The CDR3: CAISDLSETQYF. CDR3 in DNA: TGTGCCATCAGTGACCTATCCGAGACCCAGTACTTC.

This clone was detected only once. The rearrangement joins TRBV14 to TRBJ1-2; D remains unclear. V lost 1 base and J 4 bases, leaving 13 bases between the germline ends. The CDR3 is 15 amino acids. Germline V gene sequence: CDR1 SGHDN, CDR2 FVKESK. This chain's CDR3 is CASSQVGQGIYGYTF. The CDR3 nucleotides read TGTGCCAGCAGCCAAGTAGGGCAAGGGATCTATGGCTACACCTTC.

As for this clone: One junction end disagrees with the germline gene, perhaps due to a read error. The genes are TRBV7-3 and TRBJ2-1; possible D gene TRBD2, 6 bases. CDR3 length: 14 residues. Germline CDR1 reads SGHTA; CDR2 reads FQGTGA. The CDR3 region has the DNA TGTGCCAGCAACTTAATGCCGGGACTCTATGAGCAGTTCTTC. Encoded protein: CASNLMPGLYEQFF.

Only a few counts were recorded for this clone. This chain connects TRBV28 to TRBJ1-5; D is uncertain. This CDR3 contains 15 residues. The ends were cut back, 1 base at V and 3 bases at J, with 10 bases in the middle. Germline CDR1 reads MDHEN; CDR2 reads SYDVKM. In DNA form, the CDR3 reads TGTGCCAGCAGTTTATTCGCCCCCGCCAATCAGCCCCAGCATTTT. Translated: CASSLFAPANQPQHF.

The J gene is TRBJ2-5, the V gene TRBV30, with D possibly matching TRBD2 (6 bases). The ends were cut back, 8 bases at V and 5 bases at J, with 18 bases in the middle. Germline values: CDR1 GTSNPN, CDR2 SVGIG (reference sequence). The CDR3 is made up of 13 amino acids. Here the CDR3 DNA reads TGTGCCCGTTCCGGAGGGCTCGGGGAGACCCAGTACTTC. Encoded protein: CARSGGLGETQYF.

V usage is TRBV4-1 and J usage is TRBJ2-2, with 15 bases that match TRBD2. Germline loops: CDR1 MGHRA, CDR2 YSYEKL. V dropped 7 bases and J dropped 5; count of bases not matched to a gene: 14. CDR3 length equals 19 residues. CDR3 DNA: TGCGCCAGCACTCCCTCAGGGACTAGCGGGAGGCACTTTACCGGGGAGCTGTTTTTT. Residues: CASTPSGTSGRHFTGELFF.

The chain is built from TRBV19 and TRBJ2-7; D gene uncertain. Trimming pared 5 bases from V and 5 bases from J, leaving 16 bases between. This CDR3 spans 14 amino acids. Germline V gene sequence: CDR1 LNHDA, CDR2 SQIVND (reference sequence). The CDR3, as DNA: TGTGCCAGTAGTGTGCGGATGCTCGGAAACGAGCAGTACTTC. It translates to CASSVRMLGNEQYF.

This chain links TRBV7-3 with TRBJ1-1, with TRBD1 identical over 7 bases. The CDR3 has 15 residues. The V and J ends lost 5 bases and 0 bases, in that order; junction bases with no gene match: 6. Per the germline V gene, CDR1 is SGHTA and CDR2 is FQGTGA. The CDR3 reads CASSQLTGLNTEAFF. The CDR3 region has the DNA TGTGCCAGCAGCCAGTTGACAGGGCTGAACACTGAAGCTTTCTTT.

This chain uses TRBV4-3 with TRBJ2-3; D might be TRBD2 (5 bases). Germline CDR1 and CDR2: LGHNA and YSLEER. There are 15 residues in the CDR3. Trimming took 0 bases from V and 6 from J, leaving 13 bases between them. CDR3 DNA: TGCGCCAGCAGCCAAGATCTTGGACTCCTGGATACGCAGTATTTT. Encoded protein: CASSQDLGLLDTQYF.

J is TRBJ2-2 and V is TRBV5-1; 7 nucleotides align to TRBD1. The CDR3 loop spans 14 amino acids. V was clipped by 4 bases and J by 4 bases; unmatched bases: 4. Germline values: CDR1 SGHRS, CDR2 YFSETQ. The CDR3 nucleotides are TGCGCCAGCAGCCAGACAGGGCTCACCGGGGAGCTGTTTTTT. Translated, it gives CASSQTGLTGELFF.

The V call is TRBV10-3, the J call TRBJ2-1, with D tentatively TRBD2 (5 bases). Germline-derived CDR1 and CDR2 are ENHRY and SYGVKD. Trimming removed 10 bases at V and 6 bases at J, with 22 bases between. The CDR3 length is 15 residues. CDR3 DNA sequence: TGTGCCAGCACGCTCCGGGAAAAGGCCTCCAATGAGCAGTTCTTC. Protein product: CASTLREKASNEQFF.

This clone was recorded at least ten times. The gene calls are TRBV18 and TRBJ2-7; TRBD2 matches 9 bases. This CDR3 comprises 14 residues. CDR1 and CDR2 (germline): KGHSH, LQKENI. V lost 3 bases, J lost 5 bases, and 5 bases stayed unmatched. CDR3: CASSPGASGDEQYF. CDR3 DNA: TGTGCCAGCTCACCGGGGGCTAGCGGGGACGAGCAGTACTTC. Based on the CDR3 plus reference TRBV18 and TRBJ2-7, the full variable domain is NAGVMQNPRHLVRRRGQEARLRCSPMKGHSHVYWYRQLPEEGLKFMVYLQKENIIDESGMPKERFSAEFPKEGPSILRIQQVVRGDSAAYFCASSPGASGDEQYFGPGTRLTVT.

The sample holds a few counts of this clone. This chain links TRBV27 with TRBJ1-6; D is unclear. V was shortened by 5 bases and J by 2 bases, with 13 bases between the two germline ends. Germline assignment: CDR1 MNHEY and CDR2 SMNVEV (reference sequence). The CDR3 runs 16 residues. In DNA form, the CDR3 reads TGTGCCAGCAGTCGAGACACCGGGACCTATAATTCACCCCTCCACTTT. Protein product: CASSRDTGTYNSPLHF.

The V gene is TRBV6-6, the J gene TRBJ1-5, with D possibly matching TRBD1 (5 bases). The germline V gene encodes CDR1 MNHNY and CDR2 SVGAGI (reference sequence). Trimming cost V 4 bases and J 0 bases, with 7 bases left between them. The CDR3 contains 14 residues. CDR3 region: CASSSTDSNQPQHF. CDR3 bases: TGTGCCAGCAGTTCGACAGATAGCAATCAGCCCCAGCATTTT.

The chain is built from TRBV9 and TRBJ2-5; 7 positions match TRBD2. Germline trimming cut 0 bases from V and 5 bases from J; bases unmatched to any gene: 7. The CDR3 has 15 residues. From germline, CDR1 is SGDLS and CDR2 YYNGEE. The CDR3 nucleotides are TGTGCCAGCAGCGTAGCGGGAGGAGTAGGGGAGACCCAGTACTTC. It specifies CASSVAGGVGETQYF.

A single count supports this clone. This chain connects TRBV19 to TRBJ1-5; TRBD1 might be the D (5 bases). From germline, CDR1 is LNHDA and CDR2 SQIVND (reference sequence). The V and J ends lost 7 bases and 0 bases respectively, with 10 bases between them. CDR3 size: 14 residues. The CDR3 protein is CASTAGISNQPQHF. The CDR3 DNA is TGTGCCAGTACGGCAGGGATTAGCAATCAGCCCCAGCATTTT.

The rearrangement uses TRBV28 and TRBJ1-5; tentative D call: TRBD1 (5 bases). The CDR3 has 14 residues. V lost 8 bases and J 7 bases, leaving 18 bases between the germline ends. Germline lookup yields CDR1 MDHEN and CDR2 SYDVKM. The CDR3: CASCKLGVIQPQHF. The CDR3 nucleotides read TGTGCCAGCTGTAAGTTAGGGGTAATACAGCCCCAGCATTTT. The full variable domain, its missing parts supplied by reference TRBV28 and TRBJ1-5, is DVKVTQSSRYLVKRTGEKVFLECVQDMDHENMFWYRQDPGLGLRLIYFSYDVKMKEKGDIPEGYSVSREKKERFSLILESASTNQTSMYLCASCKLGVIQPQHFGDGTRLSIL.

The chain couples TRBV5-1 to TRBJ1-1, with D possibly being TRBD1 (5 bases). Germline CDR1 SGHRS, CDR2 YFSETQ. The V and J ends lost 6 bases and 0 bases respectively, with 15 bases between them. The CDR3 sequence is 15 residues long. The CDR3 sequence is CASNRGGNMNTEAFF. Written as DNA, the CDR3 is TGCGCCAGCAACCGTGGGGGGAACATGAACACTGAAGCTTTCTTT.

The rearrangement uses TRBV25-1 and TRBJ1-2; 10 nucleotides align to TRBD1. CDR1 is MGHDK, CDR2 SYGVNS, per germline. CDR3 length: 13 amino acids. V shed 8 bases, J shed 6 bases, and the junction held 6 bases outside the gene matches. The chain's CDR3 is CASLPGQGNGYTF. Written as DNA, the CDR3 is TGTGCCAGCCTTCCGGGACAGGGGAATGGCTACACCTTC.

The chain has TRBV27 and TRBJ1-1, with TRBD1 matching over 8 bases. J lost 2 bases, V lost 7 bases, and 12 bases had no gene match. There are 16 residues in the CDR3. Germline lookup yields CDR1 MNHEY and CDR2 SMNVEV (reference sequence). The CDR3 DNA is TGTGCCAGCAAACCGACAGGGGAAAGGTCCAACACTGAAGCTTTCTTT. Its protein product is CASKPTGERSNTEAFF.

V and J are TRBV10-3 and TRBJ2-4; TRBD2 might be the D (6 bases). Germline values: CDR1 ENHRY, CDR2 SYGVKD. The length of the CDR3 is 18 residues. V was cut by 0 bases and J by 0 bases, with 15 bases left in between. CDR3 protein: CAISESTGVGVAKNIQYF. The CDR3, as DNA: TGTGCCATCAGTGAGTCGACGGGGGTTGGAGTAGCCAAAAACATTCAGTACTTC.

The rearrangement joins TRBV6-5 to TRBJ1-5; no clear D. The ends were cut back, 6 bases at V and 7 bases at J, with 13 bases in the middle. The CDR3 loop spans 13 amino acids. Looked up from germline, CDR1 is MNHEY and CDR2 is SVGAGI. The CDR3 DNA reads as TGTGCCAGCAGCCTAGTAGGCCCCCAGCCCCAGCATTTT. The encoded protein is CASSLVGPQPQHF.

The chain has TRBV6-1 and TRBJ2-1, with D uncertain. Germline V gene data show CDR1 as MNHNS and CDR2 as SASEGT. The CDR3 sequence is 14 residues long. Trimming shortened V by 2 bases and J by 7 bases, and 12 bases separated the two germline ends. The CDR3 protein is CASSETVGRNEQFF. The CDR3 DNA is TGTGCCAGCAGTGAAACAGTCGGTCGGAATGAGCAGTTCTTC.

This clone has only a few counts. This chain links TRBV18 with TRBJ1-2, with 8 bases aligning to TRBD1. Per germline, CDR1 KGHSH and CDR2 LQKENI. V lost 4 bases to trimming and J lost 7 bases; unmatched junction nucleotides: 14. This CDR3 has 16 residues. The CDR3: CASSLGQGSSAAGYTF. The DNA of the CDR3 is TGTGCCAGCTCACTCGGACAGGGATCCTCGGCGGCTGGCTACACCTTC. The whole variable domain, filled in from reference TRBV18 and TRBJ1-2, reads NAGVMQNPRHLVRRRGQEARLRCSPMKGHSHVYWYRQLPEEGLKFMVYLQKENIIDESGMPKERFSAEFPKEGPSILRIQQVVRGDSAAYFCASSLGQGSSAAGYTFGSGTRLTVV.

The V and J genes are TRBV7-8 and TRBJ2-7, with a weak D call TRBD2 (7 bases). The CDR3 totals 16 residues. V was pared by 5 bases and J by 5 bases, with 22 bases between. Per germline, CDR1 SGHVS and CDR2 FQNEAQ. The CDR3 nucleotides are TGTGCCAGCAGCCAAGAGGCGGGGGCCGGGCTGAACGAGCAGTACTTC. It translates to CASSQEAGAGLNEQYF. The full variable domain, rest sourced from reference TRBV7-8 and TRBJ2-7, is GAGVSQSPRYKVAKRGQDVALRCDPISGHVSLFWYQQALGQGPEFLTYFQNEAQLDKSGLPSDRFFAERPEGSVSTLKIQRTQQEDSAVYLCASSQEAGAGLNEQYFGPGTRLTVT.

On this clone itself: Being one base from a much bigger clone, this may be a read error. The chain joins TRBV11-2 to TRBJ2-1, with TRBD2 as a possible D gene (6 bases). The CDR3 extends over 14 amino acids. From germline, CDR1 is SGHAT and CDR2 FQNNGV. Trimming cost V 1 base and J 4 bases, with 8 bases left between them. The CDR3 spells CASSLAGVYNEQFF. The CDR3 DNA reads TGTGCCAGCAGCTTAGCGGGAGTGTACAATGAGCAGTTCTTC. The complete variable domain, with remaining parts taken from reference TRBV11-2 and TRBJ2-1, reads EAGVAQSPRYKIIEKRQSVAFWCNPISGHATLYWYQQILGQGPKLLIQFQNNGVVDDSQLPKDRFSAERLKGVDSTLKIQPAKLEDSAVYLCASSLAGVYNEQFFGPGTRLTVL.

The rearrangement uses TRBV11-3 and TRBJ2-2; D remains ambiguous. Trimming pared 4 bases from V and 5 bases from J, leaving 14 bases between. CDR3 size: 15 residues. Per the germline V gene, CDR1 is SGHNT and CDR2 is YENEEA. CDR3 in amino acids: CASSSTGSITGELFF. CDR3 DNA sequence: TGTGCCAGCAGCTCCACCGGGTCTATTACCGGGGAGCTGTTTTTT.

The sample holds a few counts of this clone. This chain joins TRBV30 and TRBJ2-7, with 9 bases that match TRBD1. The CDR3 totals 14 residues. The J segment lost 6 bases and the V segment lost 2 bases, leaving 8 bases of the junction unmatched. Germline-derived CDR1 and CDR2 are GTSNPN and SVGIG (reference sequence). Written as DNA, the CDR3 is TGTGCCTGGAGTAAAAGGGACAGGGAAACCGAGCAGTACTTC. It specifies CAWSKRDRETEQYF.